This T cell receptor beta chain came from a study of T cell responses to AZD1222 COVID-19 vaccine (dated by TCRdb to the early 2020s). Concerning the study at large: TCR sequencing covered some 240 trial participants: 200 to 220 given two doses of AZD1222 and 26 given two doses of MenACWY control vaccine. Trial participants were enrolled by age into 18-55, 56-69 and 70-plus year subgroups, with approximately 150, 28 and 58 TCR-sequenced participants respectively.

With regard to this clone: Its antigen is not yet known. The input lacks base qualities; no much larger clone sits a single base away.

The sample's time point label is to be understood as: sample from adult after SARS-CoV-2 infection, after symptom onset. A couple of convalescent COVID-19 patients, sampled after symptom onset from adults with prior SARS-CoV-2 infection, were also TCR-sequenced for comparison. The CDR3 regions of human TCRbeta chains were subjected to immunosequencing. The study's processing was this. TCRs in the repertoires were compared against a reference library of SARS-CoV-2-specific TCRs that had been generated with the MIRA antigen-specificity platform. Breadth was defined as the fraction of unique TCRs that were SARS-CoV-2-associated. Depth was defined as the fraction of total T cells that were SARS-CoV-2-associated. Using the MIRA data, each spike-specific TCR was mapped to the spike region that the TCR reacts to and placed in a CD4 or CD8 class. Log10-transformed breadth and depth values were compared by one-way ANOVA with Sidak's multiple comparisons tests. Held by TCRdb, this immuneACCESS table contains in-frame sequences only and omits some clones. Under half of the omission traces to an unresolved V gene where checked; the cause of the rest is unknown. V and J calls and clone size follow that table, whereas D and trimming were derived from the DNA. The sample table records some 150,000 clones; roughly nine tenths of these occur just once. The top ten hold just under 7% of the sample.

The research as a whole found: No day 14 peak-response samples were available, so repertoires were characterized only after the peak T cell response. CD4 TCRs associated with the vaccine covered the entire spike protein, and the dominant responses were in regions 160-218 and 743-854. The 56-69-year group was small, and its depth increase did not reach significance, likely because of low power. Participants were mostly white British, with more females than males. The authors suggested clonal diversity may have been underestimated. Epitopes outside the regions mutated in the B.1.351 and B.1.1.7 variants were reportedly recognized by nearly half of the unique spike-specific TCRs. A significant rise in spike-specific TCR breadth and depth was observed after two AZD1222 doses relative to day 0 and relative to MenACWY recipients. Conclusions about previously exposed vaccinees were limited because only six or seven AZD1222 recipients were SARS-CoV-2 seropositive at baseline.

Sequences were derived from peripheral blood, sampled after recovery from COVID-19. This clonotype originated in an adult who had recovered from COVID-19.

The DNA is TGTGCCAGCAGTTCGGCGGGGAATCGGCAGGGGGCAATCGGCTACACCTTC. Translated, it gives CASSSAGNRQGAIGYTF. Recombination joined TRBV5-4 with TRBJ1-2, and TRBD1 aligns with 8 junction nucleotides. CDR1 and CDR2 are drawn from the germline V gene (reference sequence): SGHNT, YYREEE. The V end gives up 5 bases and the J end 8 bases, leaving 20 bases in the junction not matched to a gene. The CDR3 spans 17 residues, from the cysteine through the phenylalanine. Only CDR3 DNA is held: 51 bases, read in frame from base 1.